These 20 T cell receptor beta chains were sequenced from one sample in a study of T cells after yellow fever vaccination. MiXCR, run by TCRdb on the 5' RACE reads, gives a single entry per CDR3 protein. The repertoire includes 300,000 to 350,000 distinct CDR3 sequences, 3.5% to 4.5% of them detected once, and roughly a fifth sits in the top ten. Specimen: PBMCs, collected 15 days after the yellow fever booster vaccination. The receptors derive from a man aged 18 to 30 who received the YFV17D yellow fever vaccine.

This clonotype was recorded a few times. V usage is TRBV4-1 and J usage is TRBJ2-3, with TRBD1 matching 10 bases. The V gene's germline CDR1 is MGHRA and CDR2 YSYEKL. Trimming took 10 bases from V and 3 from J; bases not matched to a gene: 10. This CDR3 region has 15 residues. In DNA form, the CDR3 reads TGCGCCACCAGATATGGGACAGGGGAGACAGATACGCAGTATTTT. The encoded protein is CATRYGTGETDTQYF.

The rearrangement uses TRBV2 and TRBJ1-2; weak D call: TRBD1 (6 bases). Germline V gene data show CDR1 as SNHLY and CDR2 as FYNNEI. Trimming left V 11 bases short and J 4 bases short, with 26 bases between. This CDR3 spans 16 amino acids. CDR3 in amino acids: CACPPGQPQLGYGYTF. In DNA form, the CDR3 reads TGTGCCTGCCCCCCGGGACAACCTCAACTGGGCTATGGCTACACCTTC.

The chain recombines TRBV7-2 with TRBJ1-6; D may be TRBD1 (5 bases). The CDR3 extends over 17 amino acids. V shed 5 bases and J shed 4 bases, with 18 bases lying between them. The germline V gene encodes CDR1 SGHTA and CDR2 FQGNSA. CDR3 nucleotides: TGTGCCAGCAGCCCCTCGCCGGGGACGCTTTATAATTCACCCCTCCACTTT. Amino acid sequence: CASSPSPGTLYNSPLHF.

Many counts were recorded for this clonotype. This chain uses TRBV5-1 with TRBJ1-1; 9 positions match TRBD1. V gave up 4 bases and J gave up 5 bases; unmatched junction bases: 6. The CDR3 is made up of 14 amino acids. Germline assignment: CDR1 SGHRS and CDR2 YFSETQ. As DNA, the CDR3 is TGCGCCAGCAGCCCGACAGGGGGATGGACTGAAGCTTTCTTT. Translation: CASSPTGGWTEAFF. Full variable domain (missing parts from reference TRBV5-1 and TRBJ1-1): KAGVTQTPRYLIKTRGQQVTLSCSPISGHRSVSWYQQTPGQGLQFLFEYFSETQRNKGNFPGRFSGRQFSNSRSEMNVSTLELGDSALYLCASSPTGGWTEAFFGQGTRLTVV.

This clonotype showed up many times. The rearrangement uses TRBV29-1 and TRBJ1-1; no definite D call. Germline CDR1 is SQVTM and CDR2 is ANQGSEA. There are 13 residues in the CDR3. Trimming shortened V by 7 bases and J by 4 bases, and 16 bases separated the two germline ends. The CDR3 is CSASPNEGTEAFF. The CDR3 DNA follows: TGCAGCGCAAGTCCCAACGAGGGCACTGAAGCTTTCTTT.

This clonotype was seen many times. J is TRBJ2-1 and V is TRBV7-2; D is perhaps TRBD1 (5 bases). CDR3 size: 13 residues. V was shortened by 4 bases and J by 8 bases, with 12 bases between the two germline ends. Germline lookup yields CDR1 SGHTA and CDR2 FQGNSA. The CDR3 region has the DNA TGTGCCAGCAGCTCCCAGCCAGGGTATGAGCAGTTCTTC. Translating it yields CASSSQPGYEQFF. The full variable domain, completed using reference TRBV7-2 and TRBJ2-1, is GAGVSQSPSNKVTEKGKDVELRCDPISGHTALYWYRQSLGQGLEFLIYFQGNSAPDKSGLPSDRFSAERTGGSVSTLTIQRTQQEDSAVYLCASSSQPGYEQFFGPGTRLTVL.

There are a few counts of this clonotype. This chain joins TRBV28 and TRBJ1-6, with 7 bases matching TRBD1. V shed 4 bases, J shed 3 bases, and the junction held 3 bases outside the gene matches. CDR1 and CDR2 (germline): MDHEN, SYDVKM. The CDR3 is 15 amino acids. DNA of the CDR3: TGTGCCAGCAGTTCGGGGACAGACTATAATTCACCCCTCCACTTT. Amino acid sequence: CASSSGTDYNSPLHF.

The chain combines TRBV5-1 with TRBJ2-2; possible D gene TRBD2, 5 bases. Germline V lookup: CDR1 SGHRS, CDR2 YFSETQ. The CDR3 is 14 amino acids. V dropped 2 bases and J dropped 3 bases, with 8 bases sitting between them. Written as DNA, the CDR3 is TGCGCCAGCAGCTTCGGGATGTACACCGGGGAGCTGTTTTTT. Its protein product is CASSFGMYTGELFF.

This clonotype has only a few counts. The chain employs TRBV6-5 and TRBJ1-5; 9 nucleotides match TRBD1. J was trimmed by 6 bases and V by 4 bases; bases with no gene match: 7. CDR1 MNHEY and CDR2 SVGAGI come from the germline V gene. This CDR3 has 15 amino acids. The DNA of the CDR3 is TGTGCCAGCAGTTCGGGACAGGGTTGGACTCAGCCCCAGCATTTT. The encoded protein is CASSSGQGWTQPQHF.

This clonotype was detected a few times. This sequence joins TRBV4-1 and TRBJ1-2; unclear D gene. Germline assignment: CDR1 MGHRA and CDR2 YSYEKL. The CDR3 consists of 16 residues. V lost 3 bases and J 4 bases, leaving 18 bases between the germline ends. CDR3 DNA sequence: TGCGCCAGCAGCCAGTTCGGTGGCCGGGAACTCTATGGCTACACCTTC. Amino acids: CASSQFGGRELYGYTF.

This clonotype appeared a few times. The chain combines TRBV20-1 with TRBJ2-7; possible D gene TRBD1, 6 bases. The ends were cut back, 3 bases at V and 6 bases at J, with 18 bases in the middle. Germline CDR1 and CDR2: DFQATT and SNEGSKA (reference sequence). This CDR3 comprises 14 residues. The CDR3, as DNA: TGCAGTGCTAGCCAGGGGTTTAGCCCCCTCGAGCAGTACGTC. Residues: CSASQGFSPLEQYV.

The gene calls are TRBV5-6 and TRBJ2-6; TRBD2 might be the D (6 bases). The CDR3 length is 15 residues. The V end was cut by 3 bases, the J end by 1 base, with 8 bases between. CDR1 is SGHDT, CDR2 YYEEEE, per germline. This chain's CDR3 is CASSWGVSGANVLTF. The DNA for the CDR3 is TGTGCCAGCAGCTGGGGGGTGTCTGGGGCCAACGTCCTGACTTTC.

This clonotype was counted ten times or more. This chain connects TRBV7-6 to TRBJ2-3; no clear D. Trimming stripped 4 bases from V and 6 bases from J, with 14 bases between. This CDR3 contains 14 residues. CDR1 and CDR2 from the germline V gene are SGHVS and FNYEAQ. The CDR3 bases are TGTGCCAGCAGCTCCCCGACATTGCTGGATACGCAGTATTTT. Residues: CASSSPTLLDTQYF.

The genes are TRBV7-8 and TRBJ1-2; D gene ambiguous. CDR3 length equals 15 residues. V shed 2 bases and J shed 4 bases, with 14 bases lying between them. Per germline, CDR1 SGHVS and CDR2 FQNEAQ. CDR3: CASSLISYRGYGYTF. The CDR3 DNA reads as TGTGCCAGCAGCTTAATCAGCTACAGAGGCTATGGCTACACCTTC.

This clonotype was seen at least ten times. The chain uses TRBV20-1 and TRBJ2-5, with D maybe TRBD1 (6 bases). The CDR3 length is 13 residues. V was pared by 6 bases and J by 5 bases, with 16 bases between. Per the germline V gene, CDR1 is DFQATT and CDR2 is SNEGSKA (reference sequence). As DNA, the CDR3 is TGCAGTGCCCAACCGGAGCAGGGGGAGACCCAGTACTTC. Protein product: CSAQPEQGETQYF.

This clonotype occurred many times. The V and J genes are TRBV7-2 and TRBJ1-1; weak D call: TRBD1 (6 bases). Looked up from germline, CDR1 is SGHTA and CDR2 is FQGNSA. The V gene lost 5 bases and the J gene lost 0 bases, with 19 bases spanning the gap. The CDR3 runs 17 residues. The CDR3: CASSPTGSLGLNTEAFF. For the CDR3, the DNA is TGTGCCAGCAGCCCGACAGGCAGCCTAGGCTTGAACACTGAAGCTTTCTTT.

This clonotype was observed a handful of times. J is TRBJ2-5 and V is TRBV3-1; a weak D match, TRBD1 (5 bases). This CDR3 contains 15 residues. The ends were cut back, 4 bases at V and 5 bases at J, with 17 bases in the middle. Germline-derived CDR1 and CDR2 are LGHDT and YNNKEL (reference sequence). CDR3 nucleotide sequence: TGTGCCAGCAGCCCGACCGTAAGCAGGGTGGAGACCCAGTACTTC. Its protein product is CASSPTVSRVETQYF.

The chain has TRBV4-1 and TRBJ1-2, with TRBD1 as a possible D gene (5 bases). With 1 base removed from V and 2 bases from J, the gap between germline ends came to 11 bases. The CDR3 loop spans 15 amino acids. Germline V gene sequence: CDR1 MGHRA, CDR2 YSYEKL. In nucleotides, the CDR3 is TGCGCCAGCAGCCAAGCAGTGGGGGGAAACTATGGCTACACCTTC. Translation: CASSQAVGGNYGYTF.

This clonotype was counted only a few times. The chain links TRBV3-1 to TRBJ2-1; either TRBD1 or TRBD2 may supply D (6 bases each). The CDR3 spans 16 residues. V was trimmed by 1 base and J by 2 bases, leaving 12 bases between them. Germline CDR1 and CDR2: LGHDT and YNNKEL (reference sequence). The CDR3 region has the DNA TGTGCCAGCAGCCAAGGGTTGGGGGGCACCTACAATGAGCAGTTCTTC. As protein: CASSQGLGGTYNEQFF.

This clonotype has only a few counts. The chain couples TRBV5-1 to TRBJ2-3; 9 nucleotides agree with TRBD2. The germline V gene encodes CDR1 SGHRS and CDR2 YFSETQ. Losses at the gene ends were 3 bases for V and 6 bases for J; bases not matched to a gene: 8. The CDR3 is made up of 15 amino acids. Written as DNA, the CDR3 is TGCGCCAGCAGCTCCCTAGCGGGGCCTGGGGATACGCAGTATTTT. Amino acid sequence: CASSSLAGPGDTQYF.